This T cell receptor (beta chain) is from a study of T cell responses to AZD1222 COVID-19 vaccine. Notes on this clone: Its antigen is as yet unknown. Distinct nucleotide sequences in the sample also encode this CDR3.

Study results and caveats: Possibly, clonal diversity was underestimated; donors were largely white British and included more females. Sampling that yielded the repertoires occurred only after the peak T cell response. Spike-specific TCR breadth rose after two AZD1222 doses, and depth rose as well. The number of AZD1222 recipients seropositive at baseline was only five to seven.

Measured with immunoSEQ multiplex PCR; TCRdb has only the in-frame clones, and not every one. In the table there are around 94,000 clones, about 88% of which are singletons. The CDR3 is 11 residues long. Trimming left V 4 bases short and J 2 bases short, with 3 bases between. Germline assignment: CDR1 SEHNR and CDR2 FQNEAQ (reference sequence). The sequence derives from an adult in good health. The rearrangement joins TRBV7-9 to TRBJ2-7; no clear D gene. The sequencing used peripheral blood, collected on day 0 of AZD1222 vaccination. The CDR3 here is CASSSAYEQYF. For the CDR3, the DNA is TGTGCCAGCAGCTCAGCCTACGAGCAGTACTTC.